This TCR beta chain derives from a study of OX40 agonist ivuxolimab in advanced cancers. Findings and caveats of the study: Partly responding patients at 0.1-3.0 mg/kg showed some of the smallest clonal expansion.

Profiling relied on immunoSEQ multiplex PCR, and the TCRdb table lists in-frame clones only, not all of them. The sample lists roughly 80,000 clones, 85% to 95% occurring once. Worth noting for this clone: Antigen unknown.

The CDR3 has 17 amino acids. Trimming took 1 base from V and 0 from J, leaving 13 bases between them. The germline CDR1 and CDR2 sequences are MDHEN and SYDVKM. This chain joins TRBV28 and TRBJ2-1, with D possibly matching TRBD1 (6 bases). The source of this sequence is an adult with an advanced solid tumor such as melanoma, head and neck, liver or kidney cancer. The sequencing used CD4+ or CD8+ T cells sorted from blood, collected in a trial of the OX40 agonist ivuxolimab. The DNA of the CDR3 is TGTGCCAGCAGTTTATTGGGTGGGACAAGCTCCTACAATGAGCAGTTCTTC. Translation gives CASSLLGGTSSYNEQFF.